Below, one T cell receptor beta chain is given with its context. Sequenced by immunoSEQ multiplex PCR; TCRdb stores in-frame clones only, minus some. This table holds about 380,000 clones, around 87% found once. The sample is drawn from a study of blood T cell repertoires in COVID-19. This CDR3 comprises 19 residues. Germline CDR1 is LGHNA and CDR2 is YNFKEQ. The junction had 17 bases not matched to a gene; V was cut back by 0 bases and J by 5 bases. Donors in Cohort 3 who had recovered were those with two negative PCRs, healthcare professional clearance, or resolution of their symptoms. Sequencing used PBMCs or T cells enriched from blood (not recorded which). The clonotype was recovered from a man aged 25-45 years who had recovered from COVID-19. This chain uses TRBV4-2 with TRBJ1-1; the match to TRBD1 covers 8 bases. The CDR3: CASSQEAPGQGNLGTEAFF. The CDR3 nucleotides read TGTGCCAGCAGCCAAGAGGCGCCTGGACAGGGAAATCTAGGGACTGAAGCTTTCTTT.